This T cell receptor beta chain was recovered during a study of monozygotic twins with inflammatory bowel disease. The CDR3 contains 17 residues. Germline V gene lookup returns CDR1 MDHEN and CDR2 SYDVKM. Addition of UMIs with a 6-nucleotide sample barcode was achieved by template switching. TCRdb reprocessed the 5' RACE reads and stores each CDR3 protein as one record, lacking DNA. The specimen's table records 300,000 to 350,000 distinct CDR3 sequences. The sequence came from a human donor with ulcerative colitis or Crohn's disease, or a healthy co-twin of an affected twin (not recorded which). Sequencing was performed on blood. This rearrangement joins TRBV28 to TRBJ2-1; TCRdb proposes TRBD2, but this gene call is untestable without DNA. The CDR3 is CASRGATSGIIYNEQFF.